This T cell receptor beta chain stems from a study of T cell responses to AZD1222 COVID-19 vaccine (dated by TCRdb to the early 2020s). Some background on the complete study: AZD1222 recipients with second doses at about 4 weeks or about 12 weeks were pooled, because spike-specific TCR depth and breadth did not differ between schedules. TCR sequencing was performed for 230 to 250 trial participants, of whom 200 to 210 were given two doses of AZD1222 and around 25 were given two doses of MenACWY control vaccine. Trial participants were enrolled into age subgroups of 18-55, 56-69 and 70-plus years, which contained approximately 150, 28 and 58 TCR-sequenced participants, respectively.

Via the germline V gene (reference sequence), CDR1 is LNHNV and CDR2 YYDKDF. Taken from cysteine to phenylalanine, the CDR3 has 12 residues. Solely the CDR3 DNA is kept, with 36 bases framed from the first base. The germline ends are 6 bases apart after V is trimmed by 5 bases and J by 4 bases. Details on this clone: The antigen this receptor binds is unknown. No much larger clone exists at a distance of one base, and base qualities are not known.

This specimen's time point label, interpreted: baseline before first vaccination. Samples from vaccinated people were obtained from the UK trials COV001 and COV002, which included a single-blind randomized controlled phase 2/3 trial of AZD1222 (ChAdOx1 nCoV-19) in healthy adults. Trial participant PBMC samples were collected at day 0 and day 28 after the second dose for TCRbeta chain sequencing. The study at large found these results: Vaccine-associated CD4 TCRs spanned the whole spike protein, with dominant responses in regions 160-218 and 743-854. Spike-specific TCR breadth and depth rose significantly after two AZD1222 doses compared with day 0 and with MenACWY recipients. Only five or six AZD1222 recipients were SARS-CoV-2 seropositive at baseline, limiting conclusions about previously exposed vaccinees. Nearly half of unique spike-specific TCRs reportedly recognized epitopes outside regions mutated in the B.1.351 and B.1.1.7 variants. Because no samples from the day 14 peak response were available, repertoires could be characterized only after the peak T cell response. The 56-69-year group was small, and its depth increase did not reach significance, likely because of low power. Most participants were white British and females outnumbered males, and the authors suggested that clonal diversity may have been underestimated.

The CDR3 regions of human TCRbeta chains were analyzed by immunosequencing. On the study's bioinformatics: Repertoire TCRs were checked for matches against a reference library of SARS-CoV-2-specific TCRs that had been generated using the MIRA antigen-specificity platform. Breadth was defined as the fraction of unique TCRs that were SARS-CoV-2-associated. Depth was defined as the fraction of total T cells that were SARS-CoV-2-associated. Each spike-specific TCR was assigned to its reactive spike region and to a CD4 or CD8 class using the MIRA data. Log10-transformed breadth and depth values were compared by one-way ANOVA with Sidak's multiple comparisons tests. TCRdb re-hosts the immuneACCESS table, in-frame sequences only. Its copies lack some clones; in the studies checked, an unresolved V gene accounts for under half of them, and the cause for the rest is not known. That table furnishes V, J and clone size, whereas the DNA furnished D and trimming. This sample holds about 68,000 clones; 86% were observed only once. The biggest ten clones account for less than 3% of the sample.

The sequence derives from an adult in good health. Rearrangement joined TRBV15 to TRBJ1-5, with no confident D gene call. The input for sequencing was peripheral blood, taken on day 0 of AZD1222 vaccination. The DNA sequence is as follows: TGTGCCACCAGCCAACGAAATCAGCCCCAGCATTTT. It translates as CATSQRNQPQHF.